These 10 T cell receptor beta chains were sequenced from one sample in a study of cytomegalovirus exposure and HLA in healthy donors. The PCR employed 60 Vbeta primers together with 13 Jbeta primers. Profiling relied on immunoSEQ multiplex PCR, and the TCRdb table lists in-frame clones only, not all of them. The sample comprises 120,000 to 150,000 clones, 82% of which are singletons, and 1.5% to 2.5% rests with the top ten. Sequences were obtained from PBMCs. The source is a woman aged 40 to 49 in good health and CMV-seronegative.

The chain uses TRBV5-4 and TRBJ2-1; 9 positions match TRBD1. The CDR3 loop spans 15 amino acids. Looked up from germline, CDR1 is SGHNT and CDR2 is YYREEE (reference sequence). V was clipped by 6 bases and J by 5 bases; unmatched bases: 9. For the CDR3, the DNA is TGTGCCAGCAAAGTAGGGGGACAGGGAAACAATGAGCAGTTCTTC. Its protein is CASKVGGQGNNEQFF. Together with reference TRBV5-4 and TRBJ2-1, the CDR3 gives the full variable domain: ETGVTQSPTHLIKTRGQQVTLRCSSQSGHNTVSWYQQALGQGPQFIFQYYREEENGRGNFPPRFSGLQFPNYSSELNVNALELDDSALYLCASKVGGQGNNEQFFGPGTRLTVL.

The rearrangement uses TRBV7-9 and TRBJ2-7, with D possibly being TRBD1 (5 bases). V was cut by 4 bases and J by 3 bases, with 10 bases left in between. Germline V gene sequence: CDR1 SEHNR, CDR2 FQNEAQ (reference sequence). The CDR3 runs 13 residues. In DNA form, the CDR3 reads TGTGCCAGCAGCTCAAGACAGAACTACGAGCAGTACTTC. This codes for CASSSRQNYEQYF.

The chain recombines TRBV7-8 with TRBJ1-1; perhaps TRBD1 as D (5 bases). The CDR3 has 16 amino acids. CDR1 is SGHVS and CDR2 is FQNEAQ in the germline V gene. V was cut by 6 bases and J by 1 base, with 18 bases left in between. The CDR3 coding sequence is TGTGCCAGCAGAAATTGGGGCGGGGTAACGAACACTGAAGCTTTCTTT. The encoded protein is CASRNWGGVTNTEAFF.

This clone was seen more than once but under ten times. The J gene is TRBJ1-5, the V gene TRBV2; no reliable D call. Trimming cost V 2 bases and J 5 bases, with 10 bases left between them. The CDR3 covers 14 residues. CDR1 SNHLY and CDR2 FYNNEI come from the germline V gene. The CDR3 reads CASSENSPDQPQHF. The CDR3 nucleotides read TGTGCCAGCAGTGAAAACAGTCCCGATCAGCCCCAGCATTTT.

This chain uses TRBV5-6 with TRBJ2-5; 8 positions match TRBD1. The J call could be wrong; TRBJ2-7 is a better fit for the DNA end. CDR1 SGHDT and CDR2 YYEEEE come from the germline V gene. This CDR3 spans 18 amino acids. In DNA form, the CDR3 reads TGTGCCAGCAGCTTTAAAAGAGCACAGGGGGTTGGCTCCTACGAGCAGTACTTC. The encoded protein is CASSFKRAQGVGSYEQYF.

The chain couples TRBV28 to TRBJ1-1; D is possibly TRBD1 (5 bases). Germline V gene lookup returns CDR1 MDHEN and CDR2 SYDVKM. The CDR3 loop spans 13 amino acids. V was shortened by 6 bases and J by 3 bases, with 11 bases between the two germline ends. In DNA form, the CDR3 reads TGTGCCAGCAGCTCAGGGATGGACACTGAAGCTTTCTTT. It codes for CASSSGMDTEAFF. The variable domain in full, with the rest retrieved from reference TRBV28 and TRBJ1-1, is DVKVTQSSRYLVKRTGEKVFLECVQDMDHENMFWYRQDPGLGLRLIYFSYDVKMKEKGDIPEGYSVSREKKERFSLILESASTNQTSMYLCASSSGMDTEAFFGQGTRLTVV.

In its sample, this clone was seen a few times. The chain links TRBV28 to TRBJ2-7; 12 nucleotides match TRBD2. The CDR3 contains 16 residues. Germline lookup yields CDR1 MDHEN and CDR2 SYDVKM. The ends lost 2 bases at V and 4 bases at J; junction bases unmatched: 6. As DNA, the CDR3 is TGTGCCAGCAGTTTAGGGCTAGCGGGAGGGACTTACGAGCAGTACTTC. As protein: CASSLGLAGGTYEQYF.

The chain couples TRBV7-3 to TRBJ2-1, with 9 bases lining up with TRBD2. The CDR3 extends over 13 amino acids. The V gene's germline CDR1 is SGHTA and CDR2 FQGTGA. V lost 5 bases and J lost 9; bases outside the gene matches: 5. As DNA, the CDR3 is TGTGCCAGCAGCCGGACTAGCGATGCTGAGCAGTTCTTC. Amino acids: CASSRTSDAEQFF. The whole variable domain, remainder taken from reference TRBV7-3 and TRBJ2-1, is GAGVSQTPSNKVTEKGKYVELRCDPISGHTALYWYRQSLGQGPEFLIYFQGTGAADDSGLPNDRFFAVRPEGSVSTLKIQRTERGDSAVYLCASSRTSDAEQFFGPGTRLTVL.

The chain uses TRBV5-6 and TRBJ2-1; 10 nucleotides match TRBD2. Germline V gene data show CDR1 as SGHDT and CDR2 as YYEEEE. V lost 0 bases to trimming and J lost 2 bases; unmatched junction nucleotides: 2. This CDR3 has 16 amino acids. The chain's CDR3 is CASSLALAGAYNEQFF. The CDR3 DNA sequence: TGTGCCAGCAGCTTGGCCCTAGCGGGAGCCTACAATGAGCAGTTCTTC.

The chain recombines TRBV14 with TRBJ1-2; D uncertain. Per germline, CDR1 SGHDN and CDR2 FVKESK. V was trimmed by 5 bases and J by 8 bases, leaving 15 bases between them. The CDR3 runs to 13 residues. Here the CDR3 reads CASSKTTRVGYTF. CDR3 nucleotide sequence: TGTGCCAGCAGCAAGACTACGAGGGTAGGCTACACCTTC.